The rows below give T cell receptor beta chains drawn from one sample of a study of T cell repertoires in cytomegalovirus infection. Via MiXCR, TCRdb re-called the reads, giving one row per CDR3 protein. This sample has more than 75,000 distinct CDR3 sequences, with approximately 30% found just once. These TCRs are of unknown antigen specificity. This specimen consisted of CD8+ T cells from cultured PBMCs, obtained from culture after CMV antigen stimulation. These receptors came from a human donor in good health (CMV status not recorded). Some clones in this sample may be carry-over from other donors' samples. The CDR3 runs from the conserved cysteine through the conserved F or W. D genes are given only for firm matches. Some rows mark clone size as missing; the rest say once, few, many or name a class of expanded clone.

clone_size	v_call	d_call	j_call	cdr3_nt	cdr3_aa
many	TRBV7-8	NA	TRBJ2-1	TGTGCCAGCAGCCCGTTCGTGACCTCCTACAATGAGCAGTTCTTC	CASSPFVTSYNEQFF
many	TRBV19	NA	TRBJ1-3	TGTGCCAGTAGTACAACCTGGACGGCTGGAAACACCATATATTTT	CASSTTWTAGNTIYF
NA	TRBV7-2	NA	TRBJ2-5	TGTGCCAGCAGCTTAGGGTTCCCAGGGGAGACCCAGTACTTC	CASSLGFPGETQYF
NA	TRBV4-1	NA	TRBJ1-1	TGCGCCAGCAGCCAAGGGGGGGTTGAAGCTTTCTTT	CASSQGGVEAFF
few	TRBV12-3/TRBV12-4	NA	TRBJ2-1	TGTGCCAGCAGTTTGGGCGGGGGCCTAACCAATGAGCAGTTCTTC	CASSLGGGLTNEQFF
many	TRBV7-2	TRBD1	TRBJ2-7	TGTGCCAGCAGCTTATGGGACAGGGGCCTCTCCGCGCAGTACTTC	CASSLWDRGLSAQYF
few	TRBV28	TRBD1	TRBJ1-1	TGTGCCAGCAGTCCATACTCCGGGACAGTGAACACTGAAGCTTTCTTT	CASSPYSGTVNTEAFF
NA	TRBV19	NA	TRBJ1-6	TGTGCCAGTAGTATAGGGGACGCTTCTGGTTCACCCCTCCACTTT	CASSIGDASGSPLHF
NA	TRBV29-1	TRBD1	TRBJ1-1	TGCAGCGTTGAAGATAATTCGGGGACAGTTTGGGGCCCCGAAGCTTTCTTT	CSVEDNSGTVWGPEAFF
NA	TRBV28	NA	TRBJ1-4	TGTGCCAGCAACCCGCGGGAGGAGGCTAATGAAAAACTGTTTTTT	CASNPREEANEKLFF
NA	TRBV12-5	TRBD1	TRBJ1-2	TGTGCTAGTGGGGAGGCAGGGGGCGCGGAAGGCTACACCTTC	CASGEAGGAEGYTF
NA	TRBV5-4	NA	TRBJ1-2	TGTGCCAGCAGCTACCCGGCGAGCTATGGCTACACCTTC	CASSYPASYGYTF
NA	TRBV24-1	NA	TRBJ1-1	TGTGCCACCAGTGATTCCACGGGGGGCTTTGGAATGAACACTGAAGCTTTCTTT	CATSDSTGGFGMNTEAFF
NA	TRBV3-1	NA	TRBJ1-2	TGTGCCAGCAGCCAAGACTTGGGCCGCCGCTTGGGCTACACCTTC	CASSQDLGRRLGYTF
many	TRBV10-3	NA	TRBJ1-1	TGTGCCATCTGGGGAGGCGGGAACACTGAAGCTTTCTTT	CAIWGGGNTEAFF
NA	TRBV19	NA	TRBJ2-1	TGTGCCAGTAGTATTGTGGGGGGGCTCGGCAATGAGCAGTTCTTC	CASSIVGGLGNEQFF
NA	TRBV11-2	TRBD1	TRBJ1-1	TGTGCCAGCAGCTTATTCCCCGGGACAGGGTTAATGAACACTGAAGCTTTCTTT	CASSLFPGTGLMNTEAFF
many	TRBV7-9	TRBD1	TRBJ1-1	TGTGCCAGCAGTTCAGGGGGCACTGAAGCTTTCTTT	CASSSGGTEAFF
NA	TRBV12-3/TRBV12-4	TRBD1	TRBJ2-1	TGTGCCAGCAGCCCCGGGACAGGGGGTTTTTACAATGAGCAGTTCTTC	CASSPGTGGFYNEQFF
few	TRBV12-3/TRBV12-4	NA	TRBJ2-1	TGTGCCAGCAGTCCGGGGGGCCTCTCCTACAATGAGCAGTTCTTC	CASSPGGLSYNEQFF
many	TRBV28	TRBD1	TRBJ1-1	TGTGCCAGCAGTTTATCAACAGGGGGAACTGAAGCTTTCTTT	CASSLSTGGTEAFF
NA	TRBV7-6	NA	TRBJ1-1	TGTGCCAGCAGCCAACTCGGGAAAAGTGAAGCTTTCTTT	CASSQLGKSEAFF
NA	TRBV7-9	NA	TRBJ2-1	TGTGCCAGCAGCTTCAGGGTTGATGAGCAGTTCTTC	CASSFRVDEQFF
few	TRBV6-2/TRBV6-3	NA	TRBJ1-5	TGTGCCAGCACCAAAGGGGCAGGGGATGTTCAGCCCCAGCATTTT	CASTKGAGDVQPQHF
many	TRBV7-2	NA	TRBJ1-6	TGTGCCAGCAGCCGCGGGGGGGGGCAGGTCCCCCTCCACTTT	CASSRGGGQVPLHF
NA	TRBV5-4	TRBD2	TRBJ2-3	TGTGCCAGCAGCTTGGATTCGGGGGGGGGGACCTCTAGCACAGATACGCAGTATTTT	CASSLDSGGGTSSTDTQYF
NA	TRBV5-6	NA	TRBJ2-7	TGTGCCAGCACCCGGTGGGTTTCCTACGAGCAGTACTTC	CASTRWVSYEQYF
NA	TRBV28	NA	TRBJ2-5	TGTGCCAGCAGACGTACAGGGCTGCAAGAGACCCAGTACTTC	CASRRTGLQETQYF
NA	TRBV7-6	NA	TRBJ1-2	TGTGCCAGCAGCTCCAGGGTAGCCAACTATGGCTACACCTTC	CASSSRVANYGYTF
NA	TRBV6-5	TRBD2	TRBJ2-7	TGTGCCAGCAGTAACCTAGCGGGGGCCCACTACGAGCAGTACTTC	CASSNLAGAHYEQYF
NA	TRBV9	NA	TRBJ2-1	TGTGCCAGCAGCGCAGGTGGGGGCGGTGAGCAGTTCTTC	CASSAGGGGEQFF
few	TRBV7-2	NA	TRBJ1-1	TGTGCCAGCAGCTCCCTGACCGTGAACACTGAAGCTTTCTTT	CASSSLTVNTEAFF
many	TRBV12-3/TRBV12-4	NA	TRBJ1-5	TGTGCCAGCAGCTGGGGGGGCGGACAGCCCCAGCATTTT	CASSWGGGQPQHF
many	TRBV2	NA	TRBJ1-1	TGTGCCAGCACCCCTCGGCGGGGTACTGTGGACACTGAAGCTTTCTTT	CASTPRRGTVDTEAFF
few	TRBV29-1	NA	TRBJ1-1	TGCAGCGTTGGCGGAGGGACGTGGGGCACTGAAGCTTTCTTT	CSVGGGTWGTEAFF
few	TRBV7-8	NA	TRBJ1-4	TGTGCCAGCAGCTTAGCGGCGGTGTCAACTAATGAAAAACTGTTTTTT	CASSLAAVSTNEKLFF
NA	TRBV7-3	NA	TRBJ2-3	TGTGCCAGCAGCCCGACGGGTTACACAGATACGCAGTATTTT	CASSPTGYTDTQYF
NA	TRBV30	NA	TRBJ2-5	TGTGCCTGGAGTGATTTAGCGGTACAAGAGACCCAGTACTTC	CAWSDLAVQETQYF
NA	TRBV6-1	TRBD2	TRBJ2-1	TGTGCCAGCAGCAGCGGGGGGGCCAACAATGAGCAGTTCTTC	CASSSGGANNEQFF
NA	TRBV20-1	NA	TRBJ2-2	TGCAGTGCTAGAGGAGGTCTAGCGAGGAACACCGGGGAGCTGTTTTTT	CSARGGLARNTGELFF
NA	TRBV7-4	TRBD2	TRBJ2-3	TGTGCCAGCAGCCAGAGGACTAGCGGGGGCGATGATACGCAGTATTTT	CASSQRTSGGDDTQYF
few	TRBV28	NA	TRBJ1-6	TGTGCCAGCAGTCCCCCCGGGGGGCCGGGGGGATCACCCCTCCACTTT	CASSPPGGPGGSPLHF